These 14 T cell receptor beta chains were all obtained from the same sample, sequenced in a study of OX40 agonist ivuxolimab in advanced cancers. Some clones are missing from TCRdb's copy, which holds only in-frame ones; the method was immunoSEQ multiplex PCR. The profile shows approximately 35,000 clones, about 80% of them singletons. The specimen was CD4+ or CD8+ T cells sorted from blood, collected in a trial of the OX40 agonist ivuxolimab. The receptors derive from an adult with an advanced solid tumor such as melanoma, head and neck, liver or kidney cancer.

The chain combines TRBV7-2 with TRBJ1-5; 8 bases fit TRBD1. The CDR3 extends over 15 amino acids. J lost 6 bases, V lost 1 base, and 5 bases had no gene match. The germline gives CDR1 SGHTA, CDR2 FQGNSA. CDR3 nucleotides: TGTGCCAGCAGCTTAGTAACAGGGGGAAGTCAGCCCCAGCATTTT. It yields the protein CASSLVTGGSQPQHF.

The CDR3 nucleotides read TGTGCCAGCAGCCCTCCGGGACAGGGGAATCAGCCCCAGCATTTT. The encoded protein is CASSPPGQGNQPQHF. The rearrangement joins TRBV5-8 to TRBJ1-5; 10 nucleotides agree with TRBD1. V was pared by 4 bases and J by 4 bases, with 5 bases of the junction left unmatched. In germline, CDR1 is SGHTS, CDR2 YDEGEE. This CDR3 spans 15 amino acids.

V usage is TRBV5-1 and J usage is TRBJ1-6, with a tentative D call TRBD1 (6 bases). V was clipped by 4 bases and J by 2 bases, with 13 bases between them. The CDR3 has 16 residues. Germline assignment: CDR1 SGHRS and CDR2 YFSETQ. The CDR3 DNA sequence: TGCGCCAGCAGCGAACAGGGTGTAACCTATAATTCACCCCTCCACTTT. As protein: CASSEQGVTYNSPLHF.

The rearrangement joins TRBV4-2 to TRBJ2-1, with D uncertain. Trimming removed 0 bases from V and 8 bases from J, with 14 bases in between. This CDR3 spans 15 amino acids. The V gene's germline CDR1 is LGHNA and CDR2 YNFKEQ. The CDR3 DNA sequence: TGTGCCAGCAGCCAAGAGCCGCAACCAGGCCATGAGCAGTTCTTC. Protein sequence: CASSQEPQPGHEQFF.

The chain uses TRBV6-5 and TRBJ2-5; 9 nucleotides match TRBD1. The J call is uncertain, as TRBJ2-7 better fits the DNA end. Per the germline V gene, CDR1 is MNHEY and CDR2 is SVGAGI. This CDR3 region has 14 residues. The DNA of the CDR3 is TGTGCCAGCAGGCTGGGACAGGGTCCCTACGAGCAGTACTTC. Encoded protein: CASRLGQGPYEQYF.

The chain carries TRBV6-1 and TRBJ2-7, with D tentatively TRBD1 or TRBD2 (6 bases each). The CDR3 is 13 amino acids. CDR1 and CDR2 (germline): MNHNS, SASEGT. Trimming left V 6 bases short and J 7 bases short, with 16 bases between. The CDR3 protein is CASRRGVGQEQYV. For the CDR3, the DNA is TGTGCCAGCAGGAGGGGGGTAGGACAGGAGCAGTACGTC.

This clone has just a few counts. This chain uses TRBV7-9 with TRBJ1-1; no clear D gene. Germline CDR1 reads SEHNR; CDR2 reads FQNEAQ (reference sequence). This CDR3 has 17 amino acids. Trimming cost V 4 bases and J 1 base, with 19 bases left between them. In DNA, the CDR3 is TGTGCCAGCAGCTCTTTTGAGGCACGGTCAGGGAACACTGAAGCTTTCTTT. It encodes CASSSFEARSGNTEAFF.

This chain links TRBV5-1 with TRBJ1-2; 7 bases are a match to TRBD1. Germline loops: CDR1 SGHRS, CDR2 YFSETQ. The CDR3 runs to 15 residues. V was pared by 4 bases and J by 5 bases, with 11 bases of the junction left unmatched. The CDR3, as DNA: TGCGCCAGCAGCCCCCGGGACAGAAATCTTTATGGCTACACCTTC. It is translated as CASSPRDRNLYGYTF.

The chain uses TRBV9 and TRBJ2-5; D may match TRBD1 or TRBD2 (6 bases each). The V end lost 1 base, the J end lost 5 bases, and 12 bases lay between the germline ends. The germline gives CDR1 SGDLS, CDR2 YYNGEE. The CDR3 runs 14 residues. This chain's CDR3 is CASSVRGGWETQYF. The CDR3 coding sequence is TGTGCCAGCAGCGTACGAGGGGGGTGGGAGACCCAGTACTTC. The full variable domain, with the rest looked up from reference TRBV9 and TRBJ2-5, is DSGVTQTPKHLITATGQRVTLRCSPRSGDLSVYWYQQSLDQGLQFLIQYYNGEERAKGNILERFSAQQFPDLHSELNLSSLELGDSALYFCASSVRGGWETQYFGPGTRLLVL.

The genes are TRBV7-9 and TRBJ2-2; D ambiguous. Trimming stripped 0 bases from V and 5 bases from J, with 7 bases between. Germline-derived CDR1 and CDR2 are SEHNR and FQNEAQ (reference sequence). The CDR3 sequence is 14 residues long. The CDR3 region is CASSLAGLTGELFF. The CDR3 DNA reads as TGTGCCAGCAGCTTAGCGGGCCTGACCGGGGAGCTGTTTTTT.

This clone was recorded only once. In DNA, the CDR3 is TGTGCCAGCAGTGAATCACGGACAGGGTGGTTCGGCTACACCTTC. Translation gives CASSESRTGWFGYTF. The chain combines TRBV6-1 with TRBJ1-2; 8 nucleotides match TRBD1. The CDR3 is 15 residues long. CDR1 is MNHNS and CDR2 is SASEGT in the germline V gene. V shed 2 bases and J 8 bases; nucleotides not matched to a gene: 10.

The V gene is TRBV13, the J gene TRBJ2-7; D is undetermined. The CDR3 length is 13 residues. Between the trimmed V and J ends, which lost 6 bases and 3 bases, there was a span of 12 bases. Germline V lookup: CDR1 PRHDT, CDR2 FYEKMQ (reference sequence). DNA for the CDR3: TGTGCCAGCAGTGAAGGGCCTCACTACGAGCAGTACGTC. Its translation: CASSEGPHYEQYV.

The chain recombines TRBV19 with TRBJ2-2; D perhaps matches TRBD1 (5 bases). Trimming stripped 5 bases from V and 4 bases from J, with 11 bases between. CDR1 and CDR2 (germline): LNHDA, SQIVND (reference sequence). The CDR3 consists of 14 residues. CDR3 in amino acids: CASSFATGTGELFF. CDR3 DNA sequence: TGTGCCAGTAGTTTCGCAACAGGCACCGGGGAGCTGTTTTTT.

The chain is built from TRBV10-1 and TRBJ1-1, with D unclear. The CDR3 contains 14 residues. Germline V CDR1 and CDR2: WNHNN, SYGVQD (reference sequence). Trimming removed 4 bases from V and 1 base from J, with 10 bases in between. CDR3 coding DNA: TGCGCCAGCAGTGTCCTTACAAAGAACACTGAAGCTTTCTTT. Its translation: CASSVLTKNTEAFF.